The T cell receptor beta chain under discussion was sequenced for a study of response to subunit inactivated influenza vaccine. Findings and caveats of the study: Each seasonal flu vaccination may recruit only limited new T cells, authors suggested.

As to this clonotype: Its specificity is unknown.

The CDR3 length is 14 residues. The V gene lost 5 bases and the J gene lost 5 bases, with 15 bases spanning the gap. TCRdb called the RT-PCR reads again in MiXCR, with one record for every CDR3 protein. The table records around 760,000 distinct CDR3 sequences, 14% of them present only once. Specimen: PBMCs from blood, collected approximately 15 days before vaccination. This chain joins TRBV12-3 or TRBV12-4 and TRBJ1-2; D possibly corresponds to TRBD1 (5 bases). This TCR came from a man between 50 and 59 years old who received an inactivated influenza vaccine. This CDR3 reads CASSPIGGIYGYTF. DNA of the CDR3: TGTGCCAGCAGTCCAATCGGGGGGATTTATGGCTACACCTTC.